The rows below give T cell receptor beta chains drawn from one sample of a study of radiotherapy plus CTLA-4 blockade in lung cancer. Profiled with immunoSEQ multiplex PCR; TCRdb holds only in-frame clones, not every one. The sample consists of 45,000 to 60,000 clones, around 79% of them appearing once. The source material was peripheral blood, sampled from a patient treated with radiotherapy plus ipilimumab. The receptors here all came from a human donor with non-small cell lung cancer who had a complete response to radiotherapy plus ipilimumab. The CDR3 runs from the conserved cysteine through the conserved F or W. D genes are given only for firm matches. Clone size is not always given. Where it is, it says once, few, many or a class for expanded clones.

v_call	j_call	d_call	clone_size	cdr3_nt	cdr3_aa
TRBV5-1	TRBJ1-4	NA	once	TGCGCCAGCAGCGAGTCCGGAGATGAAAAACTGTTTTTT	CASSESGDEKLFF
TRBV6-4	TRBJ2-1	TRBD2	NA	TGTGCCAGCAGTGACCCCGGGACTAGCAGGTACAATGAGCAGTTCTTC	CASSDPGTSRYNEQFF
TRBV5-5	TRBJ1-4	NA	NA	TGTGCCAGCAGCCTAAGGGGGTCAGGGAATCGCGAAAAACTGTTTTTT	CASSLRGSGNREKLFF
TRBV4-1	TRBJ1-1	NA	medium-sized	TGCGCCAGCAGCCCGATGAGCGTTGGTCTTGGCACTGAAGCTTTCTTT	CASSPMSVGLGTEAFF
TRBV11-3	TRBJ1-1	TRBD1	NA	TGTGCCAGCAGATATAGACAGGGACGGTTCAAGGCGGGCACTGAAGCTTTCTTT	CASRYRQGRFKAGTEAFF
TRBV2	TRBJ1-6	NA	few	TGTGCCAGCATCGTGACTCCAGGGCTTAATTCACCCCTCCACTTT	CASIVTPGLNSPLHF
TRBV2	TRBJ1-3	NA	NA	TGTGCCAGTGCCCTGGGGCAGCGTCACTCTGGAAACACCATATATTTT	CASALGQRHSGNTIYF
TRBV30	TRBJ1-6	NA	NA	TGTGCCTGGAGTCTCGGAAGGGGAATATTCTTCCAATATAATTCACCCCTCCACTTT	CAWSLGRGIFFQYNSPLHF
TRBV5-6	TRBJ2-7	NA	NA	TGTGCCAGCAGCTGGGGTGGTAGGGGGGAGCAGTACTTC	CASSWGGRGEQYF
TRBV7-6	TRBJ2-3	TRBD2	NA	TGTGCCAGCAGCTTATCCGGACTAGCGGGGAGGGGGTATACGCAGTATTTT	CASSLSGLAGRGYTQYF
TRBV20-1	TRBJ1-1	TRBD1	NA	TGCAGTGCCATGGACAGGGACGAAGCTTTCTTT	CSAMDRDEAFF
TRBV6-5	TRBJ2-1	TRBD2	NA	TGTGCCAGCAGTTATATGGGCGGCGGGAGAGGGGATGAGCAGTTCTTC	CASSYMGGGRGDEQFF
TRBV6-5	TRBJ2-5	NA	NA	TGTGCCAGCAGTCAACATTTGGAGACCCAGTACTTC	CASSQHLETQYF
TRBV5-1	TRBJ2-1	TRBD1	NA	TGCGCCAGCAGCCTCCAGACAGGGTACTTTGACTCTAGCTCCTACAATGGGCAGTTCTTC	CASSLQTGYFDSSSYNGQFF
TRBV2	TRBJ2-2	NA	NA	TGTGCCAGCAGTGAAGTCCCACCCGGCACCGGGGAGCTGTTTTTT	CASSEVPPGTGELFF
TRBV4-1	TRBJ1-2	NA	once	TGCGCCAGCAGCCAAGGAGATTCTAACTATGGCTACACCTTC	CASSQGDSNYGYTF
TRBV7-9	TRBJ2-3	NA	NA	TGTGCCAGCAGCTTAGTGCAGACAGATACGCAGTATTTT	CASSLVQTDTQYF
TRBV7-2	TRBJ1-5	TRBD1	NA	TGTGCCAGCAGCTCAGGACAGGGGCAGCCCCAGCATTTT	CASSSGQGQPQHF
TRBV11-2	TRBJ2-1	NA	NA	TGTGCCAGCAGCTTACCCGGCCAGGGGCGCTTGAATGAGCAGTTCTTC	CASSLPGQGRLNEQFF
TRBV4-3	TRBJ1-1	TRBD1	NA	TGCGCCAGCAGCCAGAGTACAGGGGGCTGGAACACTGAAGCTTTCTTT	CASSQSTGGWNTEAFF
TRBV5-1	TRBJ2-7	NA	NA	TGCGCCAGCAGCAGCCGGGCCCCGGACAACGAGCAGTACTTC	CASSSRAPDNEQYF
TRBV7-2	TRBJ2-7	TRBD2	NA	TGTGCCAGCAGCATGGGACTACAATACTACGAGCAGTACTTC	CASSMGLQYYEQYF
TRBV5-4	TRBJ1-1	NA	NA	TGTGCCAGCAGCTTAACCATGGCCCGTGACACTGAAGCTTTCTTT	CASSLTMARDTEAFF
TRBV29-1	TRBJ2-3	TRBD2	few	TGCAGCGTTGAAGGGGGACTAGCGGGAGGAACAGATACGCAGTATTTT	CSVEGGLAGGTDTQYF
TRBV5-6	TRBJ2-7	TRBD2	NA	TGTGCCAGCAGCCCGGGACTAGCGACGGCCTACGAGCAGTACTTC	CASSPGLATAYEQYF
TRBV6-5	TRBJ2-7	TRBD2	once	TGTGCCAGCAGTTGGGGCCGGGAGGGCTACGAGCAGTACTTC	CASSWGREGYEQYF
TRBV4-3	TRBJ2-7	NA	NA	TGCGCCAGCAGCCAAGAGCGCGCATACGAGCAGTACTTC	CASSQERAYEQYF
TRBV5-4	TRBJ2-6	TRBD2	NA	TGTGCCAGCAGGAGCGGCAGGGAGGGTTCTGGGGCCAACGTCCTGACTTTC	CASRSGREGSGANVLTF
TRBV5-1	TRBJ2-3	NA	once	TGCGCCAGCAGACCAGGGGAGGATACGCAGTATTTT	CASRPGEDTQYF
TRBV6-5	TRBJ1-2	TRBD1	NA	TGTGCCAGCAGGCTGACAGGGAACCATGGCTACACCTTC	CASRLTGNHGYTF
TRBV7-2	TRBJ1-1	NA	NA	TGTGCCAGCAGCTCGAGGACTGAAGCTTTCTTT	CASSSRTEAFF
TRBV5-6	TRBJ1-1	NA	NA	TGTGCCAGCTCCTACAGGGATGAAGGCACTGAAGCTTTCTTT	CASSYRDEGTEAFF
TRBV5-1	TRBJ1-1	TRBD1	NA	TGCGCCAGCAGGAGGACAGGGGCGAACACTGAAGCTTTCTTT	CASRRTGANTEAFF
TRBV6-5	TRBJ2-1	TRBD2	NA	TGTGCCAGCAGCCGACAGCGGGAGGATGAGCAGTTCTTC	CASSRQREDEQFF
TRBV13	TRBJ2-1	TRBD2	NA	TGTGCCAGCAGCTTAGAAGTCGGTCTAGCGGTAGAAGGGGCGCAGTTCTTC	CASSLEVGLAVEGAQFF
TRBV11-2	TRBJ2-1	NA	NA	TGTGCCAGCAGCTTACCAACGGTTTACAATGAGCAGTTCTTC	CASSLPTVYNEQFF
TRBV30	TRBJ2-7	TRBD1	NA	TGTGCCTGGAGTGCCGGACAGGGGGTTTTTGGGACCGTATACGAGCAGTACTTC	CAWSAGQGVFGTVYEQYF
TRBV19	TRBJ1-1	TRBD1	NA	TGTGCCAGTAGTATCGCCCAGGGGGTCTACACTGAAGCTTTCTTT	CASSIAQGVYTEAFF
TRBV19	TRBJ1-2	NA	NA	TGTGCCAGTAGTATAGTCGGGGAAAACTATGGCTACACCTTC	CASSIVGENYGYTF
TRBV19	TRBJ2-1	NA	NA	TGTGCCAGTAGTCCTACCCAGGGCCCCGGTGAGCAGTTCTTC	CASSPTQGPGEQFF
TRBV4-1	TRBJ2-2	TRBD1	NA	TGCGCCAGCAGCCCCCGGGACAGAAGCACCGGGGAGCTGTTTTTT	CASSPRDRSTGELFF
TRBV30	TRBJ2-1	NA	few	TGTGCCTGGAGTGCGTGGTCAGGTCGGTACAATGAGCAGTTCTTC	CAWSAWSGRYNEQFF
TRBV9	TRBJ2-5	NA	NA	TGTGCCAGCTCTGTTTCAAGCAGGGCGCAAGAGACCCAGTACTTC	CASSVSSRAQETQYF
TRBV6-5	TRBJ1-4	NA	NA	TGTGCCAGCAGCTACGGGACTGGGGGAAATGAAAAACTGTTTTTT	CASSYGTGGNEKLFF
TRBV29-1	TRBJ1-1	NA	NA	TGCAGCACCACCTCGAAGAGCCTGAACACTGAAGCTTTCTTT	CSTTSKSLNTEAFF
TRBV6-5	TRBJ2-1	TRBD1	NA	TGTGCCAGCAGCGGGACAGGGGGCAGGAATGAGCAGTTCTTC	CASSGTGGRNEQFF
TRBV5-6	TRBJ2-1	TRBD2	NA	TGTGCCAGCAGCTGGGAGCTAGCGGGAGACGGCTACAATGAGCAGTTCTTC	CASSWELAGDGYNEQFF
TRBV11-3	TRBJ1-3	NA	NA	TGTGCCAGCAGCTCGACAGTTACTGGAAACACCATATATTTT	CASSSTVTGNTIYF
TRBV7-2	TRBJ2-3	TRBD2	NA	TGTGCCAGCAGCTTAGGGGCGGGAGTGGTGCACACAGATACGCAGTATTTT	CASSLGAGVVHTDTQYF
TRBV6-5	TRBJ2-1	NA	NA	TGTGCCAGCAGGTGGACTAATGAGCAGTTCTTC	CASRWTNEQFF
TRBV5-1	TRBJ1-1	NA	NA	TGCGCCAGCAGCGACCAGGGTGGTCGGGAAGCTTTCTTT	CASSDQGGREAFF
TRBV19	TRBJ2-1	NA	NA	TGTGCCAGTAGTGTATCACAGAATGAGCAGTTCTTC	CASSVSQNEQFF
TRBV2	TRBJ1-4	NA	NA	TGTGCCAGCAGTGAAGCCCGGACAGTAACTAATGAAAAACTGTTTTTT	CASSEARTVTNEKLFF
TRBV11-2	TRBJ1-1	NA	NA	TGTGCCAGCAGCTTTGGGAGACACACTGAAGCTTTCTTT	CASSFGRHTEAFF
TRBV6-5	TRBJ1-4	NA	NA	TGTGCCAGCAGGCCCCCGGGGTCGGGTGAAAAACTGTTTTTT	CASRPPGSGEKLFF
TRBV7-6	TRBJ1-2	TRBD1	NA	TGTGCCAGCAGCTTAGGGACAGGGGAGTCGAGTGGCTACACCTTC	CASSLGTGESSGYTF
TRBV18	TRBJ1-3	NA	NA	TGTGCCAGCTCACCGATCGACAGCCGGAACACCATATATTTT	CASSPIDSRNTIYF
TRBV19	TRBJ2-2	TRBD2	NA	TGTGCCAGTAGTATCGCGGGAGACTACACCGGGGAGCTGTTTTTT	CASSIAGDYTGELFF
TRBV5-6	TRBJ1-4	TRBD1	NA	TGTGCCAGCAGCCGCGGGACAGGGAGTGAAAAACTGTTTTTT	CASSRGTGSEKLFF
TRBV10-3	TRBJ2-1	TRBD2	few	TGTGCCATCAGTGGTAGCGGGAACGCTCAGGGGGAGCAGTTCTTC	CAISGSGNAQGEQFF